These 9 T cell receptor beta chains were sequenced from one sample in a study of blood T cell repertoires in COVID-19. Assay used: immunoSEQ multiplex PCR; TCRdb lists only in-frame clones, some missing. The data hold 80,000 to 100,000 clones, with 81% observed a single time. Sequencing used peripheral blood. The receptors originated from a man aged 60 to 69 with acute or convalescent COVID-19.

The chain joins TRBV6-6 to TRBJ1-2; D is uncertain. Trimming left V 5 bases short and J 3 bases short, with 13 bases between. Germline CDR1 reads MNHNY; CDR2 reads SVGAGI (reference sequence). This CDR3 region has 14 residues. CDR3 nucleotides: TGTGCCAGCAGTCCCCCGGGAAGTTACTATGGCTACACCTTC. This translates into CASSPPGSYYGYTF.

The chain joins TRBV27 to TRBJ1-1; possible D gene TRBD1, 5 bases. Trimming removed 3 bases from V and 6 bases from J, with 8 bases in between. The length of the CDR3 is 12 residues. Per germline, CDR1 MNHEY and CDR2 SMNVEV (reference sequence). CDR3 in amino acids: CASSFDRSEAFF. The CDR3 nucleotides are TGTGCCAGCAGTTTCGACAGATCTGAAGCTTTCTTT.

The rearrangement joins TRBV10-3 to TRBJ2-2; perhaps TRBD1 as D (6 bases). Trimming removed 6 bases at V and 1 base at J, with 15 bases between. Germline CDR1 and CDR2: ENHRY and SYGVKD. The CDR3 has 16 residues. CDR3 loop: CAIRDRDKKNTGELFF. The DNA of the CDR3 is TGTGCCATCAGGGACCGGGACAAAAAGAACACCGGGGAGCTGTTTTTT.

The J gene is TRBJ1-4, the V gene TRBV7-8; tentative D call: TRBD1 (5 bases). The CDR3 covers 16 residues. Trimming stripped 0 bases from V and 7 bases from J, with 15 bases between. Germline V gives CDR1 SGHVS, CDR2 FQNEAQ. CDR3 in DNA: TGTGCCAGCAGCTTAGCCCTGGGTGGGCAGGGTGAAAAACTGTTTTTT. Its protein product is CASSLALGGQGEKLFF. The complete variable domain, with remaining parts taken from reference TRBV7-8 and TRBJ1-4, reads GAGVSQSPRYKVAKRGQDVALRCDPISGHVSLFWYQQALGQGPEFLTYFQNEAQLDKSGLPSDRFFAERPEGSVSTLKIQRTQQEDSAVYLCASSLALGGQGEKLFFGSGTQLSVL.

This sequence joins TRBV6-6 and TRBJ2-7; TRBD1 matches 7 bases. Germline loops: CDR1 MNHNY, CDR2 SVGAGI (reference sequence). This CDR3 spans 13 amino acids. The junction had 6 bases not matched to a gene; V was cut back by 7 bases and J by 3 bases. CDR3 in DNA: TGTGCCAGCACCCCTCAGGGGGACTACGAGCAGTACTTC. Translating it yields CASTPQGDYEQYF.

V is TRBV28 and J is TRBJ2-3, with 9 positions matching TRBD2. The CDR3 is made up of 15 amino acids. After removal of 6 bases from V and 0 bases from J, the junction contained 4 bases not matched to a gene. Germline CDR1 is MDHEN and CDR2 is SYDVKM. The CDR3 protein is CASSGTSGSTDTQYF. For the CDR3, the DNA is TGTGCCAGCAGCGGAACTAGCGGGAGCACAGATACGCAGTATTTT.

V gene TRBV3-1 (or the pseudogene TRBV3-2) combines with J gene TRBJ1-1, with 7 bases matching TRBD1. Germline CDR1 is LGHDT and CDR2 is YNNKEL (reference sequence). The CDR3 contains 16 residues. V shed 4 bases and J 4 bases; nucleotides not matched to a gene: 12. The CDR3 is CASSPRRGQGVTEAFF. The CDR3 DNA sequence: TGTGCCAGCAGCCCCCGAAGGGGGCAGGGTGTCACTGAAGCTTTCTTT.

The gene calls are TRBV5-6 and TRBJ1-2, with a possible D match to TRBD1 (5 bases). The CDR3 runs 13 residues. Trimming cost V 0 bases and J 5 bases, with 8 bases left between them. Germline assignment: CDR1 SGHDT and CDR2 YYEEEE. CDR3 bases: TGTGCCAGCAGCTTGGGCAGGGATTATGGCTACACCTTC. It encodes CASSLGRDYGYTF.

V is TRBV27 and J is TRBJ1-4; TRBD1 might be the D (5 bases). Looked up from germline, CDR1 is MNHEY and CDR2 is SMNVEV (reference sequence). This CDR3 has 14 amino acids. Trimming cost V 2 bases and J 11 bases, with 15 bases left between them. The CDR3 DNA reads TGTGCCAGCAGTTTAGTATCGGGGGACTGGAAACTGTTTTTT. This encodes CASSLVSGDWKLFF.